The 27 T cell receptor beta chains below were found in one sample sequenced in a study of blood T cell repertoires in COVID-19. Clones were read by immunoSEQ multiplex PCR, and TCRdb kept only the in-frame ones, dropping some. Of around 160,000 clones in the sample, 85% were seen once. Sequencing was carried out using peripheral blood. These receptors were obtained from a woman aged 35 to 49 with active or convalescent COVID-19.

This chain uses TRBV10-1 with TRBJ2-6; D unclear. The CDR3 runs to 14 residues. Per germline, CDR1 WNHNN and CDR2 SYGVQD (reference sequence). V was shortened by 1 base and J by 4 bases, with 5 bases between the two germline ends. The CDR3 DNA follows: TGCGCCAGCAGTGAGTGGAGAGGGGCCAACGTCCTGACTTTC. This encodes CASSEWRGANVLTF.

The chain combines TRBV30 with TRBJ2-1; 13 nucleotides match TRBD2. The CDR3 consists of 19 residues. J gave up 2 bases and V 5 bases, and 15 bases lay outside the gene matches. Germline V gene data show CDR1 as GTSNPN and CDR2 as SVGIG (reference sequence). CDR3 DNA: TGTGCCTGGGTTGTAAGGACTAGCGGGAGTGGCGGCCCCTACAATGAGCAGTTCTTC. Translating gives CAWVVRTSGSGGPYNEQFF.

V and J are TRBV9 and TRBJ1-1; 9 bases align to TRBD1. The germline V gene has CDR1 SGDLS and CDR2 YYNGEE. The CDR3 is 15 amino acids. Trimming at V came to 0 bases and at J to 8 bases, leaving 8 bases not matched to a gene. CDR3 sequence: CASSVVPGTGREAFF. The CDR3, as DNA: TGTGCCAGCAGCGTAGTCCCCGGGACAGGGAGGGAAGCTTTCTTT.

The chain uses TRBV6-5 and TRBJ1-2; 9 bases line up with TRBD1. CDR3 length: 15 amino acids. Germline V lookup: CDR1 MNHEY, CDR2 SVGAGI. V gave up 2 bases and J gave up 6 bases; unmatched junction bases: 7. This CDR3 reads CASSYRTGDENGYTF. The CDR3 nucleotides read TGTGCCAGCAGTTACCGGACAGGGGATGAAAATGGCTACACCTTC.

This clone came up a few times. The rearrangement uses TRBV7-9 and TRBJ2-1; D is ambiguous. CDR3 length: 11 amino acids. Germline V gene sequence: CDR1 SEHNR, CDR2 FQNEAQ (reference sequence). V dropped 3 bases and J dropped 7 bases, with 4 bases sitting between them. In DNA form, the CDR3 reads TGTGCCAGCAGCTTCGGGAATGAGCAGTTCTTC. This gives the protein CASSFGNEQFF. Together with reference TRBV7-9 and TRBJ2-1, the CDR3 gives the full variable domain: DTGVSQNPRHKITKRGQNVTFRCDPISEHNRLYWYRQTLGQGPEFLTYFQNEAQLEKSRLLSDRFSAERPKGSFSTLEIQRTEQGDSAMYLCASSFGNEQFFGPGTRLTVL.

The rearrangement links TRBV6-5 to TRBJ1-1; no firm D call. The CDR3 extends over 13 amino acids. Germline V gene data show CDR1 as MNHEY and CDR2 as SVGAGI. The V end was cut by 7 bases, the J end by 4 bases, with 13 bases between. The DNA of the CDR3 is TGTGCCAGCACTAGAACCATAGCCACTGAAGCTTTCTTT. Translated, it gives CASTRTIATEAFF.

The V and J genes are TRBV24-1 and TRBJ1-1; D gene ambiguous. The CDR3 is made up of 13 amino acids. CDR1 is KGHDR, CDR2 SFDVKD, per germline. V lost 3 bases, J lost 5 bases, and 9 bases lay in between. Here the CDR3 DNA reads TGTGCCACCAGTGATCCCCGGTTGACTGAAGCTTTCTTT. This codes for CATSDPRLTEAFF.

The rearrangement joins TRBV18 to TRBJ2-7; 7 positions match TRBD1. The CDR3 is 15 residues long. Per germline, CDR1 KGHSH and CDR2 LQKENI. J gave up 3 bases and V 2 bases, and 7 bases lay outside the gene matches. In DNA, the CDR3 is TGTGCCAGCTCACCAAGAACAGGGGTTAGCTACGAGCAGTACTTC. Its protein is CASSPRTGVSYEQYF.

The J gene is TRBJ2-1, the V gene TRBV11-3, with 7 bases that match TRBD1. After removal of 5 bases from V and 3 bases from J, the junction contained 7 bases not matched to a gene. The CDR3 totals 15 residues. Per germline, CDR1 SGHNT and CDR2 YENEEA. The CDR3 sequence is CASSPRDSHYNEQFF. The CDR3 DNA follows: TGTGCCAGCAGCCCCCGGGACAGCCACTACAATGAGCAGTTCTTC.

The V call is TRBV29-1, the J call TRBJ2-7; D is undetermined. Germline lookup yields CDR1 SQVTM and CDR2 ANQGSEA. Trimming pared 5 bases from V and 1 base from J, leaving 3 bases between. The CDR3 sequence is 10 residues long. CDR3 loop: CSVRSYEQYF. The CDR3 DNA sequence: TGCAGCGTTCGGTCCTACGAGCAGTACTTC.

The CDR3 loop is CASSPWVSGGARNEQFF. In nucleotides, the CDR3 is TGTGCCAGCAGCCCCTGGGTTAGCGGGGGGGCCCGCAATGAGCAGTTCTTC. The chain recombines TRBV5-4 with TRBJ2-1, with 11 positions matching TRBD2. V shed 4 bases, J shed 6 bases, and the junction held 12 bases outside the gene matches. The germline CDR1 and CDR2 sequences are SGHNT and YYREEE (reference sequence). CDR3 length: 17 residues. The full variable domain, completed using reference TRBV5-4 and TRBJ2-1, is ETGVTQSPTHLIKTRGQQVTLRCSSQSGHNTVSWYQQALGQGPQFIFQYYREEENGRGNFPPRFSGLQFPNYSSELNVNALELDDSALYLCASSPWVSGGARNEQFFGPGTRLTVL.

This chain links TRBV6-5 with TRBJ1-1, with 7 positions matching TRBD1. CDR1 and CDR2 from the germline V gene are MNHEY and SVGAGI. V lost 6 bases, J lost 3 bases, and 4 bases stayed unmatched. The CDR3 has 13 residues. The CDR3 loop is CASRSTGDTEAFF. CDR3 DNA: TGTGCCAGCAGGTCTACAGGGGACACTGAAGCTTTCTTT.

For this clone: Sequence at one end of the junction differs from germline and may be a read error. The same CDR3 is also encoded by other DNA sequences in this sample. The V gene is TRBV7-8, the J gene TRBJ1-2, with D hard to call. Germline lookup yields CDR1 SGHVS and CDR2 FQNEAQ. The CDR3 contains 14 residues. CDR3 protein: CASSRDTGNYGYTF. CDR3 in DNA: TGCGCCAGCAGCCGAGATACGGGGAACTATGGCTACACCTTC.

This chain connects TRBV6-5 to TRBJ1-5; 11 bases line up with TRBD1. The junction had 4 bases not matched to a gene; V was cut back by 6 bases and J by 3 bases. CDR3 length equals 15 residues. Looked up from germline, CDR1 is MNHEY and CDR2 is SVGAGI. The CDR3 DNA reads as TGTGCCAGCAGCACGGACAGGGGGCCCAATCAGCCCCAGCATTTT. It encodes CASSTDRGPNQPQHF.

The chain employs TRBV5-8 and TRBJ2-5, with 10 bases that match TRBD2. The CDR3 runs 16 residues. Germline CDR1 and CDR2: SGHTS and YDEGEE. J gave up 4 bases and V 2 bases, and 8 bases lay outside the gene matches. This CDR3 reads CASSFGAQRGGETQYF. CDR3 DNA: TGTGCCAGCAGCTTTGGTGCCCAGCGGGGGGGAGAGACCCAGTACTTC.

This chain links TRBV19 with TRBJ1-2; the D is unclear. Trimming shortened V by 2 bases and J by 4 bases, and 5 bases separated the two germline ends. The CDR3 is made up of 12 amino acids. CDR1 LNHDA and CDR2 SQIVND come from the germline V gene (reference sequence). CDR3 nucleotides: TGTGCCAGTAGTATACTCTTCTATGGCTACACCTTC. This encodes CASSILFYGYTF.

Only one count was recorded for this clone. V gene TRBV7-9 combines with J gene TRBJ1-3; D is perhaps TRBD1 (6 bases). V lost 1 base, J lost 3 bases, and 10 bases lay in between. Germline lookup yields CDR1 SEHNR and CDR2 FQNEAQ (reference sequence). There are 15 residues in the CDR3. The CDR3 reads CASSLGQALGNTIYF. In nucleotides, the CDR3 is TGTGCCAGCAGCTTAGGACAGGCCCTTGGAAACACCATATATTTT.

The chain couples TRBV6-5 to TRBJ1-1; the D gene is possibly TRBD1 (5 bases). V was shortened by 5 bases and J by 1 base, with 11 bases between the two germline ends. CDR1 MNHEY and CDR2 SVGAGI come from the germline V gene. There are 14 residues in the CDR3. The CDR3 nucleotides read TGTGCCAGCAGTCCCAACGGGGGGAACACTGAAGCTTTCTTT. Translated: CASSPNGGNTEAFF.

J is TRBJ2-3 and V is TRBV3-1 (or the pseudogene TRBV3-2); TRBD1 matches 10 bases. CDR3 length: 15 residues. V lost 4 bases to trimming and J lost 2 bases; unmatched junction nucleotides: 3. CDR1 and CDR2 from the germline V gene are LGHDT and YNNKEL (reference sequence). The DNA of the CDR3 is TGTGCCAGCAGCCCCGGGACAGGGGTCACAGATACGCAGTATTTT. This gives the protein CASSPGTGVTDTQYF.

The chain has TRBV3-1 (or the pseudogene TRBV3-2) and TRBJ1-2; 9 bases are shared with TRBD1. With 4 bases clipped from V and 8 bases from J, the junction kept 2 bases outside the gene matches. CDR1 and CDR2 from the germline V gene are LGHDT and YNNKEL (reference sequence). The CDR3 loop spans 12 amino acids. The CDR3 nucleotides read TGTGCCAGCAGCCCGACAGGGGGGGGCTACACCTTC. It yields the protein CASSPTGGGYTF.

CDR3 nucleotide sequence: TGTGCCAGCAGTGACTTAGGACAGTTTTACACAGATACGCAGTATTTT. Translating it yields CASSDLGQFYTDTQYF. The rearrangement links TRBV6-4 to TRBJ2-3; possible D gene TRBD1, 6 bases. CDR3 length: 16 residues. Germline V gene lookup returns CDR1 MRHNA and CDR2 SNTAGT. V lost 1 base and J lost 2, with 13 bases in between.

Only a few counts were recorded for this clone. J is TRBJ1-1 and V is TRBV7-9, with D hard to call. V lost 1 base and J lost 8, with 11 bases in between. Germline V CDR1 and CDR2: SEHNR, FQNEAQ (reference sequence). This CDR3 region has 13 residues. CDR3 nucleotide sequence: TGTGCCAGCAGCTTAGGGTCCTCACAGGAAGCTTTCTTT. Translation: CASSLGSSQEAFF.

This rearrangement joins TRBV10-1 to TRBJ2-1; D is possibly TRBD2 (5 bases). V was trimmed by 5 bases and J by 0 bases, leaving 11 bases between them. Germline V gene data show CDR1 as WNHNN and CDR2 as SYGVQD (reference sequence). CDR3 size: 15 residues. The CDR3 reads CASSRIGSSYNEQFF. Here the CDR3 DNA reads TGCGCCAGCAGTCGCATAGGGAGCTCCTACAATGAGCAGTTCTTC.

The V call is TRBV4-1, the J call TRBJ1-6, with 8 bases matching TRBD1. With V trimmed by 2 bases and J by 9 bases, 9 bases remained unmatched. The germline V gene has CDR1 MGHRA and CDR2 YSYEKL. This CDR3 is built from 16 residues. The CDR3 here is CASSQTVSGGGSPLHF. For the CDR3, the DNA is TGCGCCAGCAGCCAAACCGTCTCAGGGGGCGGTTCACCCCTCCACTTT.

V is TRBV6-2 or TRBV6-3 and J is TRBJ1-5, with 7 bases fitting TRBD1. The CDR3 covers 14 residues. V lost 5 bases to trimming and J lost 6 bases; unmatched junction nucleotides: 7. Germline values: CDR1 MNHEY, CDR2 SVGEGT. CDR3 in amino acids: CASSPDRRGQPQHF. CDR3 DNA: TGTGCCAGCAGTCCGGACAGGCGTGGTCAGCCCCAGCATTTT.

This clone was recorded at least ten times. This chain uses TRBV7-7 with TRBJ2-5; 8 bases match TRBD2. This CDR3 is built from 15 residues. Germline V CDR1 and CDR2: SSHAT, FNYEAQ (reference sequence). Unmatched junction bases numbered 9, after V lost 7 bases and J lost 2 bases. The DNA for the CDR3 is TGTGCCAGCACGGGAGGGGGGGCTCTTCAAGAGACCCAGTACTTC. This gives the protein CASTGGGALQETQYF.

J is TRBJ1-1 and V is TRBV19; TRBD1 might be the D (6 bases). Germline CDR1 reads LNHDA; CDR2 reads SQIVND (reference sequence). V lost 10 bases and J lost 5, with 29 bases in between. The CDR3 covers 17 residues. DNA of the CDR3: TGTGCCACTACCACCATACGGGAGGGGGTGAGGGAGACTGAAGCTTTCTTT. Residues: CATTTIREGVRETEAFF.